Below, 32 T cell receptor beta chains from the same sample are listed, as sequenced in a study of T cell responses to AZD1222 COVID-19 vaccine (dated by TCRdb to about 2021). This sample's time point label indicates: baseline before first vaccination. Library preparation employed the immunoSEQ multiplex PCR assay. The source is immuneACCESS, and TCRdb retained only in-frame sequences with V and J called. Part of the clones is not carried over; for the studies checked, unresolved V genes explain less than half of this, and the remainder is unexplained. Recorded for this sample are some 140,000 clones; roughly 90% of them occurred a single time. Roughly 3.1% of the sample belongs to the ten largest clones. Sample: peripheral blood, taken on day 0 of AZD1222 vaccination. These receptors were obtained from an adult in good health.

The chain joins TRBV2 to TRBJ2-2; TRBD2 aligns across 8 bases. The CDR3 has 15 residues. The V segment lost 7 bases and the J segment 2 bases; nucleotides outside the gene matches: 6. The V gene's germline CDR1 is SNHLY and CDR2 FYNNEI. The CDR3 nucleotides are TGTGCCAGCAAGAGGACTAGCCCTAACACCGGGGAGCTGTTTTTT. It specifies CASKRTSPNTGELFF.

The chain links TRBV7-9 to TRBJ2-1; either TRBD1 or TRBD2 may fit D (5 bases each). V lost 5 bases, J lost 6 bases, and 26 bases lay in between. Germline CDR1 reads SEHNR; CDR2 reads FQNEAQ (reference sequence). The CDR3 covers 18 residues. Here the CDR3 DNA reads TGTGCCAGCAGCATCAGAAGGCTTCTGGGGGAGAGGAGCAATGAGCAGTTCTTC. Translated: CASSIRRLLGERSNEQFF.

The genes are TRBV10-3 and TRBJ2-2; 8 bases align to TRBD1. From germline, CDR1 is ENHRY and CDR2 SYGVKD. V was clipped by 10 bases and J by 1 base; unmatched bases: 8. This CDR3 comprises 15 residues. The CDR3 DNA follows: TGTGCCACCGCTCGGGGACAGGAGAACACCGGGGAGCTGTTTTTT. The encoded protein is CATARGQENTGELFF.

This chain joins TRBV25-1 and TRBJ2-5; TRBD2 matches at 11 bases. Germline trimming cut 1 base from V and 1 base from J; bases unmatched to any gene: 8. Germline CDR1 reads MGHDK; CDR2 reads SYGVNS. CDR3 length: 18 residues. In nucleotides, the CDR3 is TGTGCCAGCAGTGAATTAGGGTTCGGGACTAGCGGCCAAGAGACCCAGTACTTC. This translates into CASSELGFGTSGQETQYF.

The chain carries TRBV28 and TRBJ1-1; D uncertain. The length of the CDR3 is 15 residues. CDR1 and CDR2 (germline): MDHEN, SYDVKM. V lost 2 bases, J lost 0 bases, and 10 bases lay in between. The CDR3 DNA sequence: TGTGCCAGCAGTTTAGAGGAGGACGTGAACACTGAAGCTTTCTTT. Translating gives CASSLEEDVNTEAFF.

This chain's CDR3 is CASSLGGVVYEQYF. CDR3 coding DNA: TGCGCCAGCAGCTTGGGTGGAGTTGTCTACGAGCAGTACTTC. The chain is built from TRBV5-1 and TRBJ2-7; D uncertain. Trimming left V 0 bases short and J 3 bases short, with 10 bases between. Germline loops: CDR1 SGHRS, CDR2 YFSETQ. The CDR3 length is 14 residues.

The V and J genes are TRBV7-9 and TRBJ1-2, with D possibly being TRBD1 (6 bases). The CDR3 extends over 15 amino acids. V dropped 4 bases and J dropped 0 bases, with 12 bases sitting between them. Germline loops: CDR1 SEHNR, CDR2 FQNEAQ (reference sequence). DNA of the CDR3: TGTGCCAGCAGCTCGACAGGTCCGGCTAACTATGGCTACACCTTC. The encoded protein is CASSSTGPANYGYTF.

The chain carries TRBV6-4 and TRBJ1-5; D remains ambiguous. This CDR3 has 13 amino acids. CDR1 is MRHNA, CDR2 SNTAGT, per germline. V was pared by 5 bases and J by 4 bases, with 9 bases between. Here the CDR3 reads CASSHGPNQPQHF. The CDR3 DNA reads as TGTGCCAGCAGTCACGGACCTAATCAGCCCCAGCATTTT.

The CDR3 sequence: CASSYDDKLAGVYEQYF. Written as DNA, the CDR3 is TGTGCCAGCAGTTACGACGACAAACTAGCGGGAGTCTACGAGCAGTACTTC. J is TRBJ2-7 and V is TRBV6-2 or TRBV6-3, with 11 bases matching TRBD2. The V gene's germline CDR1 is MNHEY and CDR2 SVGEGT. Unmatched junction bases numbered 9, after V lost 2 bases and J lost 3 bases. The CDR3 has 17 residues.

The chain employs TRBV7-2 and TRBJ2-2; 15 positions agree with TRBD2. The CDR3 extends over 18 amino acids. Germline CDR1 is SGHTA and CDR2 is FQGNSA. V lost 1 base and J lost 2; bases outside the gene matches: 2. In DNA form, the CDR3 reads TGTGCCAGCAGCTTAGGGGGACTAGCGGGAGGCAACACCGGGGAGCTGTTTTTT. The encoded protein is CASSLGGLAGGNTGELFF.

This chain links TRBV6-5 with TRBJ2-2; 7 nucleotides line up with TRBD2. The ends lost 5 bases at V and 7 bases at J; junction bases unmatched: 10. The CDR3 covers 15 residues. The germline V gene encodes CDR1 MNHEY and CDR2 SVGAGI. This CDR3 is CASSRLALGVGELFF. In DNA, the CDR3 is TGTGCCAGCAGTAGACTAGCTTTGGGCGTCGGGGAGCTGTTTTTT.

The rearrangement joins TRBV7-2 to TRBJ2-5; the D gene is possibly TRBD1 (6 bases). The germline V gene encodes CDR1 SGHTA and CDR2 FQGNSA. V lost 5 bases, J lost 5 bases, and 18 bases lay in between. The CDR3 has 15 amino acids. The chain's CDR3 is CASSLGHRFGETQYF. DNA of the CDR3: TGTGCCAGCAGCCTGGGACACCGTTTTGGCGAGACCCAGTACTTC.

The gene calls are TRBV7-2 and TRBJ2-3, with unresolved D. The length of the CDR3 is 16 residues. V was clipped by 1 base and J by 6 bases, with 17 bases between them. The germline gives CDR1 SGHTA, CDR2 FQGNSA. The DNA for the CDR3 is TGTGCCAGCAGCTTAGAAGCCTTTTTCGGTAGGGATACGCAGTATTTT. Protein product: CASSLEAFFGRDTQYF.

The chain joins TRBV6-5 to TRBJ2-7; maybe TRBD1 (5 bases). The V end was cut by 5 bases, the J end by 6 bases, with 8 bases between. This CDR3 contains 11 residues. Germline-derived CDR1 and CDR2 are MNHEY and SVGAGI. CDR3 bases: TGTGCCAGCAGTCAGGGAACCGAGCAGTACTTC. Translating it yields CASSQGTEQYF.

This chain uses TRBV27 with TRBJ1-4; D might be TRBD1 (6 bases). The V gene's germline CDR1 is MNHEY and CDR2 SMNVEV (reference sequence). The CDR3 has 14 amino acids. Trimming stripped 6 bases from V and 4 bases from J, with 12 bases between. CDR3 nucleotides: TGTGCCAGCAGCCTCGGACAGATTAATGAAAAACTGTTTTTT. Its translation is CASSLGQINEKLFF.

This clone was seen only once. The V and J genes are TRBV7-9 and TRBJ2-1; no reliable D call. The CDR3 is 13 amino acids. The V end lost 2 bases, the J end lost 4 bases, and 6 bases lay between the germline ends. Germline values: CDR1 SEHNR, CDR2 FQNEAQ (reference sequence). The CDR3: CASSLSTYNEQFF. DNA of the CDR3: TGTGCCAGCAGCTTATCCACATACAATGAGCAGTTCTTC.

The chain links TRBV27 to TRBJ2-3; the D is unclear. The CDR3 extends over 18 amino acids. Trimming removed 3 bases at V and 2 bases at J, with 21 bases between. Germline V gene sequence: CDR1 MNHEY, CDR2 SMNVEV (reference sequence). CDR3 residues: CASSFPTGKWPPTDTQYF. CDR3 bases: TGTGCCAGCAGTTTCCCGACGGGTAAATGGCCCCCCACAGATACGCAGTATTTT.

The rearrangement uses TRBV29-1 and TRBJ1-4; the match to TRBD1 covers 7 bases. From germline, CDR1 is SQVTM and CDR2 ANQGSEA. The CDR3 length is 13 residues. Trimming cost V 3 bases and J 8 bases; bases outside gene matches: 6. The CDR3 is CSVDRQGDEKLFF. In DNA, the CDR3 is TGCAGCGTTGATCGGCAGGGGGACGAAAAACTGTTTTTT. The full variable domain, with the rest looked up from reference TRBV29-1 and TRBJ1-4, is SAVISQKPSRDICQRGTSLTIQCQVDSQVTMMFWYRQQPGQSLTLIATANQGSEATYESGFVIDKFPISRPNLTFSTLTVSNMSPEDSSIYLCSVDRQGDEKLFFGSGTQLSVL.

This chain joins TRBV28 and TRBJ1-5; tentatively, D is TRBD1 (5 bases). The V end lost 8 bases, the J end lost 4 bases, and 15 bases lay between the germline ends. CDR1 is MDHEN, CDR2 SYDVKM, per germline. The CDR3 extends over 14 amino acids. DNA for the CDR3: TGTGCCAGCCGCGGGGGGGTCGGGAATCAGCCCCAGCATTTT. Translation gives CASRGGVGNQPQHF.

This chain links TRBV29-1 with TRBJ1-5; tentatively, D is TRBD1 (5 bases). The CDR3 runs 13 residues. Germline V gene lookup returns CDR1 SQVTM and CDR2 ANQGSEA. Trimming removed 7 bases from V and 6 bases from J, with 16 bases in between. The chain's CDR3 is CSAGTSWGQPQHF. The CDR3 nucleotides read TGCAGCGCAGGGACCTCCTGGGGTCAGCCCCAGCATTTT.

This clone was seen only once. The chain carries TRBV5-6 and TRBJ1-4; 8 bases match TRBD1. Germline CDR1 reads SGHDT; CDR2 reads YYEEEE. CDR3 size: 15 residues. Trimming took 4 bases from V and 7 from J; bases not matched to a gene: 9. The CDR3 spells CASSVKQGVREKLFF. For the CDR3, the DNA is TGTGCCAGCAGCGTAAAACAGGGGGTGCGTGAAAAACTGTTTTTT.

The chain couples TRBV19 to TRBJ2-7, with 8 nucleotides matching TRBD1. V was clipped by 4 bases and J by 4 bases; unmatched bases: 6. The CDR3 sequence is 14 residues long. Germline V gene lookup returns CDR1 LNHDA and CDR2 SQIVND (reference sequence). The CDR3 DNA reads as TGTGCCAGTAGTACAACAGGGGGAAAGTACGAGCAGTACTTC. Protein: CASSTTGGKYEQYF.

The chain is built from TRBV19 and TRBJ2-1; D not resolved. Germline CDR1 is LNHDA and CDR2 is SQIVND (reference sequence). V lost 4 bases to trimming and J lost 6 bases, with 19 bases between them. This CDR3 region has 16 residues. The chain's CDR3 is CASSTLGDGYSNEQFF. CDR3 DNA: TGTGCCAGTAGTACTCTAGGAGACGGGTACTCCAATGAGCAGTTCTTC.

V is TRBV3-1 (or the pseudogene TRBV3-2) and J is TRBJ1-2; tentative D call: TRBD1 (5 bases). The ends were cut back, 4 bases at V and 5 bases at J, with 8 bases in the middle. CDR3 length: 12 amino acids. CDR1 LGHDT and CDR2 YNNKEL come from the germline V gene (reference sequence). CDR3 loop: CASSPGKYGYTF. For the CDR3, the DNA is TGTGCCAGCAGCCCAGGGAAGTATGGCTACACCTTC.

This clone was observed a single time. The chain combines TRBV7-8 with TRBJ1-2; 7 bases match TRBD1. The ends lost 4 bases at V and 3 bases at J; junction bases unmatched: 5. This CDR3 has 14 amino acids. Germline V gene lookup returns CDR1 SGHVS and CDR2 FQNEAQ. This CDR3 is CASSSDRVHYGYTF. For the CDR3, the DNA is TGTGCCAGCAGCTCTGACAGGGTCCACTATGGCTACACCTTC. The full variable domain, rest sourced from reference TRBV7-8 and TRBJ1-2, is GAGVSQSPRYKVAKRGQDVALRCDPISGHVSLFWYQQALGQGPEFLTYFQNEAQLDKSGLPSDRFFAERPEGSVSTLKIQRTQQEDSAVYLCASSSDRVHYGYTFGSGTRLTVV.

J is TRBJ1-6 and V is TRBV19; 7 positions agree with TRBD1. The CDR3 is 15 amino acids. V dropped 4 bases and J dropped 7; count of bases not matched to a gene: 7. CDR1 and CDR2 (germline): LNHDA, SQIVND (reference sequence). This CDR3 is CASSTRQGTNSPLHF. In nucleotides, the CDR3 is TGTGCCAGTAGTACTCGACAGGGTACCAATTCACCCCTCCACTTT.

To note about this clone: Other DNA variants within this sample encode the same CDR3. J is TRBJ1-6 and V is TRBV19, with D possibly TRBD1 on 6 matching bases. The CDR3 length is 17 residues. Germline V gives CDR1 LNHDA, CDR2 SQIVND (reference sequence). Trimming left V 3 bases short and J 6 bases short, with 18 bases between. CDR3 sequence (DNA): TGTGCCAGTAGTATTCCCGAAGGACAGCGGGGTAATTCACCCCTCCACTTT. Its translation is CASSIPEGQRGNSPLHF. Together with reference TRBV19 and TRBJ1-6, the CDR3 gives the full variable domain: DGGITQSPKYLFRKEGQNVTLSCEQNLNHDAMYWYRQDPGQGLRLIYYSQIVNDFQKGDIAEGYSVSREKKESFPLTVTSAQKNPTAFYLCASSIPEGQRGNSPLHFGNGTRLTVT.

This sequence joins TRBV15 and TRBJ1-2; unclear D gene. Per germline, CDR1 LNHNV and CDR2 YYDKDF (reference sequence). This CDR3 is 15 amino acids long. Between the trimmed V and J ends, which lost 0 bases and 8 bases, there was a span of 16 bases. The CDR3 bases are TGTGCCACCAGCAGAGATTCTGCGGGTTCGGTCGGCTACACCTTC. Its protein is CATSRDSAGSVGYTF.

V and J are TRBV14 and TRBJ1-2; D possibly corresponds to TRBD1 (5 bases). Germline V gene sequence: CDR1 SGHDN, CDR2 FVKESK. The CDR3 totals 17 residues. V was clipped by 0 bases and J by 8 bases, with 22 bases between them. CDR3 sequence: CASSQDLRSGTAIGYTF. DNA for the CDR3: TGTGCCAGCAGCCAAGATTTGCGGTCAGGGACGGCAATAGGCTACACCTTC.

V and J are TRBV6-5 and TRBJ1-1, with D uncertain. Germline CDR1 is MNHEY and CDR2 is SVGAGI. The length of the CDR3 is 10 residues. V shed 10 bases and J shed 7 bases, with 10 bases lying between them. The CDR3 loop reads CAIGQGEAFF. CDR3 DNA sequence: TGTGCCATCGGGCAAGGTGAAGCTTTCTTT.

This clone has only a few counts. The chain uses TRBV15 and TRBJ1-1; 10 nucleotides match TRBD1. CDR1 is LNHNV, CDR2 YYDKDF, per germline (reference sequence). The V segment lost 4 bases and the J segment 7 bases; nucleotides outside the gene matches: 6. This CDR3 region has 14 residues. CDR3 sequence: CATSTHRTGGEAFF. The CDR3 region has the DNA TGTGCCACCAGCACGCACAGGACAGGGGGTGAAGCTTTCTTT.

The chain recombines TRBV10-1 with TRBJ1-4, with a possible D match to TRBD1 (5 bases). The V end lost 7 bases, the J end lost 3 bases, and 15 bases lay between the germline ends. Germline CDR1 WNHNN, CDR2 SYGVQD (reference sequence). There are 15 residues in the CDR3. CDR3 nucleotides: TGCGCCAGCATTATCTCGGGGGGTTCTAATGAAAAACTGTTTTTT. Translation gives CASIISGGSNEKLFF.